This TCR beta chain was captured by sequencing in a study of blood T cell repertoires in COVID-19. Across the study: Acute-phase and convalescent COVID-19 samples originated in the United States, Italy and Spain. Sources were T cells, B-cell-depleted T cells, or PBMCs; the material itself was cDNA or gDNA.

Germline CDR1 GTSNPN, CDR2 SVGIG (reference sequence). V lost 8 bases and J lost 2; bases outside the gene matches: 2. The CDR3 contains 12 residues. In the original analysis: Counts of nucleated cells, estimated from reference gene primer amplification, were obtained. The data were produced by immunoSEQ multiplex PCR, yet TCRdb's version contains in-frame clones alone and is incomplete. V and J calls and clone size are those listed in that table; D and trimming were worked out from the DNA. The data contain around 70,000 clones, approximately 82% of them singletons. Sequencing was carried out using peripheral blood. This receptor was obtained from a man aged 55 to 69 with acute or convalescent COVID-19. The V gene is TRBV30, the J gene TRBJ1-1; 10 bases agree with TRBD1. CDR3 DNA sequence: TGTGCCGGGGACAGGGGTAACACTGAAGCTTTCTTT. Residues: CAGDRGNTEAFF.